This T cell receptor beta chain was recovered during a study of blood T cell repertoires in COVID-19. Study-level background: T cells, B-cell-depleted T cells, or PBMCs supplied cDNA or gDNA.

The authors' processing: By means of reference gene primer amplification, nucleated cell counts were estimated. TCRdb keeps only in-frame clones here, not all; method: immunoSEQ multiplex PCR. That table supplies the V and J calls and clone size; D and trimming were determined from the DNA. Of around 92,000 clones in the sample, 85% to 90% were seen once. V shed 8 bases, J shed 0 bases, and the junction held 4 bases outside the gene matches. CDR1 SNHLY and CDR2 FYNNEI come from the germline V gene. The CDR3 length is 15 residues. The specimen sequenced was peripheral blood. The chain links TRBV2 to TRBJ1-6; 7 bases are a match to TRBD1. The origin of this receptor is an older woman in a cohort sampled during active or convalescent COVID-19. CDR3 sequence reads: CASLRGSSYNSPLHF. CDR3 bases: TGTGCCAGCCTCAGGGGGAGCTCCTATAATTCACCCCTCCACTTT.